The following is a T cell receptor beta chain sequence with its context. The target of this receptor is not known. The record has no base qualities; no much larger clone is one base away. TCRbeta CDR3 regions were amplified from genomic DNA by means of the immunoSEQ Assay, a bias-controlled multiplex PCR. In the source study's methods: The number of nucleated cells in each sample was estimated by amplification of reference gene primers within the assay. To quantify the absolute abundance of each unique TCRbeta CDR3 rearrangement, sequence reads were collapsed and filtered. Productive Simpson clonality was computed per sample as the square root of Simpson's diversity index over productive rearrangements. The source is immuneACCESS, and TCRdb retained only in-frame sequences with V and J called. Part of the clones is not carried over; for the studies checked, unresolved V genes explain less than half of this, and the remainder is unexplained. That table furnishes V, J and clone size, whereas the DNA furnished D and trimming. The sample table holds roughly 430,000 clones, of which roughly 90% were seen once. The top ten clonotypes cover approximately 1.5% of the sample.

Taken from the germline V gene (reference sequence), the CDR1 and CDR2 loops are LNHNV and YYDKDF. Measured from the cysteine to the phenylalanine, the CDR3 is 17 residues long. CDR3 DNA only is kept here, 51 bases in frame from base 1. Trimming leaves V shorter by 0 bases and J shorter by 4 bases, with the junction holding 12 bases beyond the gene matches. The data originate from a study of blood T cell repertoires in COVID-19 (dated by TCRdb to about 2020). Describing the broader study: The collaborator samples originated in the United States, Italy and Spain and spanned the acute and convalescent phases of COVID-19. Where available, HLA class I and class II types were taken from metadata supplied by the sample provider and were not determined by assay-based typing. The prospective study material was composed of cDNA or gDNA derived from T cells, B-cell-depleted T cells, or PBMCs. The dataset comprised deeply sampled blood TCRbeta repertoires from subjects exposed to, actively infected with, or recovered from COVID-19. The samples were drawn from the first 160 participants of the ongoing ImmuneRACE study and from 950 to 1,500 subjects provided by 6 global collaborators. The repertoires were released in a freely available public database meant as a resource for research on the immune response to SARS-CoV-2. The sample metadata nearly always contained a de-identified subject ID, COVID-19 status, age in years and sex.

Participants in the prospective study were enrolled through a virtual design, were aged roughly 18 to 100 years, and lived in roughly 24 United States geographic areas. In the prospective study, cohorts were assigned on the basis of participant-reported clinical history obtained from a screening survey and a study questionnaire. Exposed participants were defined as having been in contact with someone with a PCR-confirmed or clinician-diagnosed COVID-19 case within 2 weeks of study entry. Each participant in the prospective study had whole blood, serum and a nasopharyngeal or oropharyngeal swab collected by mobile phlebotomists. Participants in the prospective study had the option to provide additional blood draws and questionnaires over a 2-month period. Before DNA extraction, blood samples from the prospective study were shipped at room temperature or frozen. Study-level results and caveats: How much clinical and demographic metadata was included differed by source and by participant, and the metadata was provided uncurated.

This sequence uses TRBV15 and TRBJ2-7; the junction holds 7 bases that match TRBD1. Sequencing was carried out using PBMCs or T cells enriched from blood (not recorded which). The TCR comes from a young woman who had been exposed to COVID-19. The CDR3 in this case is CATSRDVGQASLYEQYF. In nucleotide form, the sequence is TGTGCCACCAGCAGAGATGTCGGACAGGCATCCTTATACGAGCAGTACTTC.